This T cell receptor (beta chain) was captured by sequencing in a study of T-cell memory formation after mild COVID-19. Study-wide findings and caveats: Of the contracting clones, CD4+ ones lay mainly in CM and EM, and CD8+ ones in EMRA. Later expanders leaned CD4+, whereas day 15 to 85 contracting clones were balanced CD4/CD8. Pre-infection memory already had some responding clones, implying cross-reactive memory joined.

TCRdb itself ran the 5' RACE reads through MiXCR, one entry per CDR3 protein. The sample consists of about 430,000 distinct CDR3 sequences, roughly a quarter of them appearing once. Details on this clonotype: What it binds is unknown.

This CDR3 contains 14 residues. The V end was cut by 1 base, the J end by 5 bases, with 11 bases between. The germline V gene encodes CDR1 SEHNR and CDR2 FQNEAQ (reference sequence). The sample comprised PBMCs or a T cell subset sorted from them (not recorded which). V is TRBV7-9 and J is TRBJ1-1; the D gene is possibly TRBD1 (6 bases). This clonotype originated in an adult woman who had mild COVID-19 (a few samples of this study predate the infection). Cell type and time point are not known. CDR3 protein: CASSLGGGETEAFF. CDR3 nucleotide sequence: TGTGCCAGCAGCTTAGGAGGGGGGGAAACTGAAGCTTTCTTT.